The rows below give T cell receptor beta chains drawn from one sample of a study of shared clonotypes between healthy human individuals. Measured with immunoSEQ multiplex PCR; TCRdb has only the in-frame clones, and not every one. The table lists approximately 470,000 clones, almost 80% of them singletons. The sequencing sample was made of PBMCs. The origin of the receptors is a woman in her forties in good health. Some clones in this sample may be carry-over from other donors' samples. CDR3s leave out the opening cysteine and the closing phenylalanine or tryptophan.

V gene	J gene	CDR3 protein
TRBV7-8	TRBJ2-5	ASSYARTSGRETQY
TRBV6-5	TRBJ1-4	ASSYTGSNEKLF
TRBV27	TRBJ2-1	ASSPAAGSYNEQF
TRBV6-6	TRBJ1-5	ASSWTGNQPQH
TRBV7-8	TRBJ2-2	ASGERYRGTGELF
TRBV28	TRBJ2-1	ASSQILGAGPFNEQF
TRBV7-2	TRBJ2-5	ASSAGTSLQETQY
TRBV27	TRBJ1-1	ASSSGGYTEAF
TRBV27	TRBJ1-1	ASSFGTNTEAF
TRBV18	TRBJ2-1	ASSPLQGGNEQF
TRBV10-3	TRBJ1-6	AISVDREGSPLH
TRBV7-8	TRBJ1-2	ASSLDGNYGYT
TRBV7-9	TRBJ1-1	ASSLVVAGEAF
TRBV2	TRBJ2-7	ASTILPGQGAEQY
TRBV7-2	TRBJ2-7	ASSPLLAGAEQY
TRBV10-3	TRBJ2-3	AITDSGRAPDTQY
TRBV6-1	TRBJ2-7	ASSDVTGGYEQY
TRBV4-3	TRBJ2-3	ASSQGVYSSTDTQY
TRBV9	TRBJ2-1	ASSARTSGSNDEQF
TRBV5-1	TRBJ2-2	ASSGREGGELF
TRBV5-1	TRBJ2-3	ASSLGGSGDTQY
TRBV28	TRBJ1-1	ASSLGTLNTEAF
TRBV5-1	NA	ASSSAGNYEQY
TRBV19	TRBJ1-1	ASSADWENTEAF
TRBV9	TRBJ2-1	ASSVAASGSDEQF
TRBV18	TRBJ2-7	ASSGTGDREQY
TRBV14	TRBJ2-1	ASSQGSGTTTPEQF
TRBV27	TRBJ2-1	ASSFFGGSYNEQF
TRBV7-9	TRBJ2-7	ASSLMGGTYEQY
TRBV6-5	TRBJ1-2	ASSPNRDGYT
TRBV6-1	TRBJ1-2	ASSAGTGGTYGYT
TRBV7-9	TRBJ2-1	ASWGLREGRNEQF
TRBV29-1	TRBJ2-1	SVARSHGGGEQF
TRBV25-1	NA	ASSELRGRFYEQY
TRBV19	TRBJ2-7	ASSSGRSSYEQY
TRBV6-5	TRBJ2-2	ASSYGGGSGELF
TRBV7-3	TRBJ1-1	ASSPTGAPTEAF
TRBV11-2	TRBJ2-5	ASSLDSETQY
TRBV5-4	TRBJ2-5	ASTTGAGGETQY
TRBV7-2	TRBJ2-5	ASSLGHLRRGTGETQY
TRBV28	TRBJ1-4	ASRRDSNEKLF
TRBV28	TRBJ2-3	ASSLSSGTSSNTQY